In this sample, the clone carrying this TCR beta chain turned up a few times. Its antigen remains unknown. TCRdb re-analysed the 5' RACE reads in MiXCR, keeping a single row per CDR3 protein. In the table there are 470,000 or so distinct CDR3 sequences, around 20% of which are singletons. The source of the sample is a study of T-cell memory formation after mild COVID-19. Study-level results: Later expanders leaned CD4+, whereas day 15 to 85 contracting clones were balanced CD4/CD8. The finding that pre-infection memory included some responding clones suggested that cross-reactive memory joined.

Per germline, CDR1 LGHDT and CDR2 YNNKEL (reference sequence). CDR3 length: 17 residues. V lost 0 bases and J lost 0, with 12 bases in between. The sequence was collected from an adult woman who had mild COVID-19 (a few samples of this study predate the infection). Cell type and time point are not known. The sequenced sample was PBMCs or a T cell subset sorted from them (not recorded which). The rearrangement uses TRBV3-1 and TRBJ2-4; D unresolved. The CDR3 nucleotides are TGTGCCAGCAGCCAAGATAGGCTCCTCCTAGCCAAAAACATTCAGTACTTC. Its protein is CASSQDRLLLAKNIQYF.